This entry describes one TCR beta chain. Antigen specificity is unknown. The CDR3 is 13 residues long. Per germline, CDR1 WSHSY and CDR2 SAAADI. V lost 4 bases and J lost 5; bases outside the gene matches: 4. All participating donors were Caucasian adults from Nashville, Tennessee. Around 90 million PBMCs served as the genomic DNA source for unsorted samples. Method: immunoSEQ multiplex PCR; TCRdb's copy keeps in-frame clones and lacks some. The data show about 490,000 clones, 70% to 85% seen once. These data belong to a study of shared clonotypes between healthy human individuals. Whole-study results and caveats: Sample collection involved blood only; tissue repertoires are likely different.

The sample comprised PBMCs. The sequence was obtained from a woman aged 40 to 49 in good health. Some clones in this sample may be carry-over from other donors' samples. V and J are TRBV10-2 and TRBJ2-5, with 7 positions matching TRBD2. CDR3 amino acids: CASSVTSWETQYF. CDR3 sequence (DNA): TGCGCCAGCAGTGTGACTAGCTGGGAGACCCAGTACTTC.